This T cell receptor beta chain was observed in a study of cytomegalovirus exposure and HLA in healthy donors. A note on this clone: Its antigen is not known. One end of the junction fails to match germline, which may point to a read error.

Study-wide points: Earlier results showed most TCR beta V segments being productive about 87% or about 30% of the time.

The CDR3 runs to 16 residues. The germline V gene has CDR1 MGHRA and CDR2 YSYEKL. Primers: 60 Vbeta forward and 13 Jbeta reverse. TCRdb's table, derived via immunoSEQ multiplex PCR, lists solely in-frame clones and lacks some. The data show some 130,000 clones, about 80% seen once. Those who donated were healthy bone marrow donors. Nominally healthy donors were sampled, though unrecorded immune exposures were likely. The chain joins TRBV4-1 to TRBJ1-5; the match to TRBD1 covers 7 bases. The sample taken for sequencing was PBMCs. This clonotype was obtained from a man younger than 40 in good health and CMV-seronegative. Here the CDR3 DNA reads TGCGCCAGCAGCCAAGCCCCCGGACAGGTAAATCAGCCCCAGAATTTT. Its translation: CASSQAPGQVNQPQNF.